This T cell receptor beta chain was profiled in a study of T cell changes during pregnancy in multiple sclerosis. The method was immunoSEQ multiplex PCR; TCRdb's version includes in-frame clones alone and lacks a portion of them. The sample yields more than 55,000 clones, 75% to 95% seen once. Only a few counts were recorded for this clone. Germline V gene sequence: CDR1 MNHEY, CDR2 SMNVEV (reference sequence). CDR3 length: 15 amino acids. V gave up 3 bases and J gave up 1 base; unmatched junction bases: 5. The chain employs TRBV27 and TRBJ1-1, with 7 bases aligning to TRBD1. This TCR came from a female donor in good health, enrolled as a control in a pregnancy study. Sequences were derived from peripheral blood, sampled in the first trimester of pregnancy. This CDR3 is CASSFVPGGNTEAFF. As DNA, the CDR3 is TGTGCCAGCAGTTTCGTACCAGGGGGGAACACTGAAGCTTTCTTT.